This T cell receptor (beta chain) emerged from a study of beta chain features in type 1 diabetes. Study findings and constraints: Diminished insertions and augmented deletions at VDJ junctions characterized type 1 diabetes patients. Patients' naive, central memory and regulatory TCRB repertoires appeared more alike than those of healthy donors.

The table lists this clone with a few counts. Antigen specificity is unknown. Isolated RNA was reverse transcribed in full, so expressed TCRB transcripts were sequenced. Naive, central memory and regulatory T cell samples came to a mean of roughly 3.9 million reads. Assay used: immunoSEQ multiplex PCR; TCRdb lists only in-frame clones, some missing. The profile shows 110,000 to 150,000 clones, about a tenth of them singletons. Via the markers CD45RO/CCR7/CD25/CD127/CD95/CD27, stem cell-like memory, regulatory, central memory and naive CD4+ cells were sorted. The CDR3 has 14 residues. Germline lookup yields CDR1 SGHVS and CDR2 FQNEAQ. V lost 2 bases and J 8 bases, leaving 13 bases between the germline ends.

Sequenced sample: central memory CD4+ T cells from blood. The sequence came from a man between 18 and 29 years old in good health. This chain uses TRBV7-8 with TRBJ2-1, with a tentative D call TRBD1 (6 bases). The CDR3 bases are TGTGCCAGCAGCTTACCAGGGGCCAGGGATGAGCAGTTCTTC. Its protein is CASSLPGARDEQFF.